Listed here are 15 T cell receptor beta chains from one sample, sequenced in a study of shared clonotypes between healthy human individuals. The table came from immunoSEQ multiplex PCR; TCRdb's copy has only in-frame clones and leaves some out. The sample lists about 2.4 million clones, more than 80% occurring once. The specimen was naive CD4+ T cells sorted from blood. The subset is: CD45RA+ positively selected. These receptors were collected from a man younger than 35 in good health.

Concerning this clone: This CDR3 is also generated by other DNA sequences in the sample. This rearrangement joins TRBV6-1 to TRBJ1-1, with D possibly matching TRBD1 (5 bases). CDR3 length: 14 residues. V lost 5 bases to trimming and J lost 0 bases, with 10 bases between them. The germline V gene has CDR1 MNHNS and CDR2 SASEGT. The CDR3, as DNA: TGTGCCAGCAGTTCGGGGACCGTGAACACTGAAGCTTTCTTT. Translation gives CASSSGTVNTEAFF.

In its sample, this clone was seen once. The V and J genes are TRBV6-6 and TRBJ1-6, with unresolved D. Germline assignment: CDR1 MNHNY and CDR2 SVGAGI (reference sequence). V gave up 2 bases and J gave up 12 bases, with 11 bases separating them. CDR3 length: 13 residues. CDR3 sequence reads: CASSYDTLGPLHF. The CDR3 nucleotides read TGTGCCAGCAGTTACGATACCTTGGGACCCCTCCACTTT.

The chain recombines TRBV11-2 with TRBJ2-7; 10 bases map to TRBD1. J gave up 3 bases and V 4 bases, and 6 bases lay outside the gene matches. Germline CDR1 SGHAT, CDR2 FQNNGV. The CDR3 spans 15 residues. DNA of the CDR3: TGTGCCAGCAGCTCCCGGGACAGGGGTAACTACGAGCAGTACTTC. The encoded protein is CASSSRDRGNYEQYF.

The chain recombines TRBV11-3 with TRBJ2-3; perhaps TRBD2 as D (7 bases). Trimming removed 5 bases from V and 5 bases from J, with 14 bases in between. This CDR3 region has 14 residues. The germline V gene has CDR1 SGHNT and CDR2 YENEEA. The DNA of the CDR3 is TGTGCCAGCAGCCCTGGGGGGGGGCGAGATACGCAGTATTTT. It encodes CASSPGGGRDTQYF.

This clone came up once. Here the CDR3 DNA reads TGTGCCAGCAGTCCTGACAGGGACATCGGAAAACTGTTTTTT. Residues: CASSPDRDIGKLFF. The chain carries TRBV5-4 and TRBJ1-4, with 7 positions matching TRBD1. V was pared by 5 bases and J by 10 bases, with 11 bases of the junction left unmatched. The CDR3 consists of 14 residues. Per germline, CDR1 SGHNT and CDR2 YYREEE (reference sequence). Looking up the rest from reference TRBV5-4 and TRBJ1-4 gives the full variable domain: ETGVTQSPTHLIKTRGQQVTLRCSSQSGHNTVSWYQQALGQGPQFIFQYYREEENGRGNFPPRFSGLQFPNYSSELNVNALELDDSALYLCASSPDRDIGKLFFGSGTQLSVL.

The V gene is TRBV5-1, the J gene TRBJ1-6; TRBD1 matches at 11 bases. This CDR3 is built from 17 residues. V was clipped by 2 bases and J by 9 bases; unmatched bases: 10. Germline loops: CDR1 SGHRS, CDR2 YFSETQ. The DNA of the CDR3 is TGCGCCAGCAGCTTAAGATTCACCGGGACAGGGGGTTCACCCCTCCACTTT. Translation: CASSLRFTGTGGSPLHF. Filled out from reference TRBV5-1 and TRBJ1-6, the complete variable domain reads KAGVTQTPRYLIKTRGQQVTLSCSPISGHRSVSWYQQTPGQGLQFLFEYFSETQRNKGNFPGRFSGRQFSNSRSEMNVSTLELGDSALYLCASSLRFTGTGGSPLHFGNGTRLTVT.

The V call is TRBV2, the J call TRBJ2-7, with a tentative D call TRBD1 (5 bases). This CDR3 region has 13 residues. V was clipped by 4 bases and J by 0 bases, with 7 bases between them. CDR1 and CDR2 (germline): SNHLY, FYNNEI. CDR3 bases: TGTGCCAGCAGTGGACAGCGCTCCTACGAGCAGTACTTC. Translation gives CASSGQRSYEQYF.

V usage is TRBV5-1 and J usage is TRBJ2-2, with D possibly matching TRBD2 (5 bases). The CDR3 spans 13 residues. CDR1 is SGHRS, CDR2 YFSETQ, per germline. V lost 5 bases and J lost 7, with 12 bases in between. Here the CDR3 reads CASSFIRGGELFF. CDR3 bases: TGCGCCAGCAGTTTTATCCGGGGCGGGGAGCTGTTTTTT.

A note on this clone: Other nucleotide sequences in the sample specify the same CDR3. The chain links TRBV10-3 to TRBJ1-5; no clear D. Germline V gene sequence: CDR1 ENHRY, CDR2 SYGVKD. V shed 0 bases and J shed 7 bases, with 10 bases lying between them. The CDR3 is 14 residues long. DNA of the CDR3: TGTGCCATCAGTGAGTCGGTGGGGAACCAGCCCCAGCATTTT. It yields the protein CAISESVGNQPQHF.

The V and J genes are TRBV10-1 and TRBJ2-3, with D perhaps being TRBD1 or TRBD2 (5 bases each). In germline, CDR1 is WNHNN, CDR2 SYGVQD (reference sequence). CDR3 size: 16 residues. Trimming stripped 2 bases from V and 1 base from J, with 13 bases between. CDR3 in amino acids: CASSEVPGPGTDTQYF. CDR3 coding DNA: TGCGCCAGCAGTGAGGTCCCGGGGCCGGGCACAGATACGCAGTATTTT.

The chain is built from TRBV5-1 and TRBJ2-2, with TRBD2 matching over 15 bases. V lost 4 bases to trimming and J lost 4 bases; unmatched junction nucleotides: 11. The CDR3 spans 19 residues. CDR1 SGHRS and CDR2 YFSETQ come from the germline V gene. This CDR3 is CASSLWTSGGAPGTGELFF. As DNA, the CDR3 is TGCGCCAGCAGCCTATGGACTAGCGGGGGGGCCCCCGGCACCGGGGAGCTGTTTTTT.

V is TRBV4-3 and J is TRBJ1-3; D remains ambiguous. The CDR3 has 16 amino acids. The V gene's germline CDR1 is LGHNA and CDR2 YSLEER. V lost 0 bases and J lost 3, with 12 bases in between. The CDR3 DNA reads as TGCGCCAGCAGCCAAGATTTATCGGGGAGTGGAAACACCATATATTTT. Its protein product is CASSQDLSGSGNTIYF.

This clone was recorded only once. The rearrangement uses TRBV7-9 and TRBJ1-2; possibly TRBD1 for D (5 bases). Deletions cut 3 bases from V and 5 bases from J, with 7 bases between. Germline-derived CDR1 and CDR2 are SEHNR and FQNEAQ (reference sequence). CDR3 length: 12 amino acids. CDR3 nucleotide sequence: TGTGCCAGCAGCTTTCCAGGGTATGGCTACACCTTC. Protein: CASSFPGYGYTF.

DNA of the CDR3: TGTGCCAGCAGTTTGAATTGGGGGAATATCAATCAGCCCCAGCATTTT. Translating gives CASSLNWGNINQPQHF. The V gene is TRBV27, the J gene TRBJ1-5; D is possibly TRBD1 (5 bases). The CDR3 contains 16 residues. The V end was cut by 3 bases, the J end by 3 bases, with 15 bases between. Germline CDR1 and CDR2: MNHEY and SMNVEV (reference sequence).

This chain uses TRBV30 with TRBJ1-2, with a weak D call TRBD1 (6 bases). The ends were cut back, 2 bases at V and 8 bases at J, with 21 bases in the middle. This CDR3 is built from 15 residues. The germline V gene has CDR1 GTSNPN and CDR2 SVGIG (reference sequence). This chain's CDR3 is CAWSPPGTHKGGYTF. In DNA form, the CDR3 reads TGTGCCTGGAGTCCCCCCGGGACACATAAGGGCGGCTACACCTTC.